This T cell receptor (beta chain) comes out of a study of regulatory T cells in long-lasting Graves disease. Study context: Patients with persistent Graves' disease had over 5 years of antithyroid drugs and persistent TSH receptor antibodies.

The CDR3 covers 16 residues. Deletions cut 5 bases from V and 1 base from J, with 15 bases between. Germline V CDR1 and CDR2: MNHEY, SVGEGT. In the case of this clonotype: Its antigen is unknown.

The study's findings and limits: Graves' patients with persistent disease showed TCR diversity lower than patients newly diagnosed. Favoring TRBV28, TRBJ1-2 and TRBJ2-5 was a feature seen in persistent disease.

Relying on iRepertoire HTBI primers and Arm-PCR of CDR3 regions, the team built TCR beta libraries. Original analysis: Samples jointly harbored 62 TRBV and over 13 TRBJ segments. TCRdb re-called the multiplex PCR reads with MiXCR, one entry per CDR3 protein. For this entry, the V and J calls and clone size follow TCRdb and not the study's own pipeline. The table shows a few hundred thousand distinct CDR3 sequences, with 21% occurring only once. Time point meaning: persistent/refractory GD, antithyroid drugs over 5 years with positive TRAb. TCR sequences were obtained from RNA taken from PBMCs. This chain joins TRBV6-2 or TRBV6-3 and TRBJ1-5; weak D call: TRBD1 (5 bases). The receptor's source is a female donor with Graves disease. Source: peripheral blood mononuclear cells (PBMCs), taken when the disease was refractory, from a patient treated with antithyroid drugs. CDR3 region: CASSEAGGASNQPQHF. The CDR3 nucleotides are TGTGCCAGCAGTGAAGCCGGAGGGGCGAGCAATCAGCCCCAGCATTTT.